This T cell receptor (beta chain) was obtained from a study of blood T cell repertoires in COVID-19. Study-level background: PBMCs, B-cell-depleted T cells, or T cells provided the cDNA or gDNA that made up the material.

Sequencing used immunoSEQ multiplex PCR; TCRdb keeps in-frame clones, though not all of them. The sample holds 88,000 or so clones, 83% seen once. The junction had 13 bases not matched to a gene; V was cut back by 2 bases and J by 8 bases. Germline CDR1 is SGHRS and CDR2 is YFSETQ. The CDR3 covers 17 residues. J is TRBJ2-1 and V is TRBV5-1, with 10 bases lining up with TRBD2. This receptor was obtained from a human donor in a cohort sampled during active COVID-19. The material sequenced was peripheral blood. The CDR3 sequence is CASSFPGGLAGVDEQFF. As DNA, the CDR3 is TGCGCCAGCAGCTTTCCGGGGGGTCTAGCGGGAGTAGATGAGCAGTTCTTC.